These 27 T cell receptor beta chains were sequenced from one sample in a study of T cells expressing NK-cell markers. From the 5' RACE reads, TCRdb lists one entry per CDR3 protein and no DNA. This listing includes over 350,000 distinct CDR3 sequences. The sample taken for sequencing was blood T cells: a sorted CD56 or NKG2C T cell subset, CD4+ or CD8+ T cells, or bulk PBMC T cells (not recorded which). These receptors were obtained from a woman aged 45 to 65 in good health.

The chain employs TRBV12-3 or TRBV12-4 and TRBJ1-2. This CDR3 has 13 amino acids. CDR3 loop: CASSLGGARGYTF.

This chain joins TRBV29-1 and TRBJ2-2; the TRBD2 assignment by TCRdb is unverifiable without DNA. The CDR3 contains 14 residues. Per the germline V gene, CDR1 is SQVTM and CDR2 is ANQGSEA. CDR3 in amino acids: CSVRVGVHTGELFF.

The chain recombines TRBV5-4 with TRBJ2-1; TCRdb selects TRBD2, and the lack of DNA leaves this call unchecked. Germline CDR1 and CDR2: SGHNT and YYREEE (reference sequence). The CDR3 contains 15 residues. This CDR3 reads CASSPTREPQNEQFF.

The V and J genes are TRBV20-1 and TRBJ2-3. The CDR3 loop spans 11 amino acids. Germline V gives CDR1 DFQATT, CDR2 SNEGSKA (reference sequence). CDR3 protein: CSAWEPDTQYF.

This chain joins TRBV5-1 and TRBJ2-1. Looked up from germline, CDR1 is SGHRS and CDR2 is YFSETQ. This CDR3 contains 15 residues. CDR3 sequence reads: CASSLARANSNEQFF.

The rearrangement links TRBV24-1 to TRBJ2-1; the TCRdb D gene call, TRBD2, has no DNA to confirm it. The CDR3 covers 18 residues. Germline CDR1 and CDR2: KGHDR and SFDVKD. The CDR3 reads CATSDLEGKGSSYNEQFF.

The rearrangement joins TRBV5-1 to TRBJ2-1; TCRdb names TRBD1, which stays unverified in the absence of DNA. The CDR3 length is 15 residues. Germline CDR1 SGHRS, CDR2 YFSETQ. This chain's CDR3 is CASSLVGQGVNEQFF.

The chain has TRBV5-1 and TRBJ2-2; the D call of TRBD2 rests on TCRdb alone, since no DNA is present to check it. Germline CDR1 is SGHRS and CDR2 is YFSETQ. The CDR3 is 18 residues long. This chain's CDR3 is CASSRLAGGAANTGELFF. The full variable domain, with the rest looked up from reference TRBV5-1 and TRBJ2-2, is KAGVTQTPRYLIKTRGQQVTLSCSPISGHRSVSWYQQTPGQGLQFLFEYFSETQRNKGNFPGRFSGRQFSNSRSEMNVSTLELGDSALYLCASSRLAGGAANTGELFFGEGSRLTVL.

This rearrangement joins TRBV15 to TRBJ2-1. CDR1 and CDR2 from the germline V gene are LNHNV and YYDKDF (reference sequence). The CDR3 extends over 14 amino acids. The CDR3: CATSRELVSNEQFF. The full variable domain, rest sourced from reference TRBV15 and TRBJ2-1, is DAMVIQNPRYQVTQFGKPVTLSCSQTLNHNVMYWYQQKSSQAPKLLFHYYDKDFNNEADTPDNFQSRRPNTSFCFLDIRSPGLGDTAMYLCATSRELVSNEQFFGPGTRLTVL.

This chain connects TRBV11-1 to TRBJ2-1. Germline V gene data show CDR1 as SGHAT and CDR2 as FQDESV (reference sequence). This CDR3 contains 16 residues. CDR3 sequence: CASSSIFGRSYNEQFF.

The chain recombines TRBV11-2 with TRBJ1-3; lacking DNA, the TRBD1 call made by TCRdb goes unchecked. Germline values: CDR1 SGHAT, CDR2 FQNNGV. The CDR3 contains 16 residues. CDR3 protein: CASSLDRDRPDLGIYF.

The genes are TRBV12-3 or TRBV12-4 and TRBJ2-4; the TRBD1 assignment by TCRdb is unverifiable without DNA. This CDR3 contains 15 residues. The CDR3 loop is CASSPDRVAKNIQYF.

The chain recombines TRBV3-1 with TRBJ2-4; there is no DNA to check the TCRdb D call of TRBD2. CDR3 size: 19 residues. From germline, CDR1 is LGHDT and CDR2 YNNKEL (reference sequence). The CDR3 here is CASSQESPPSGRAGNIQYF.

The CDR3 sequence: CASSQDVGVVAPGELFF. The V call is TRBV4-1, the J call TRBJ2-2. CDR1 and CDR2 from the germline V gene are MGHRA and YSYEKL. The CDR3 is 17 residues long.

This chain joins TRBV28 and TRBJ2-4; without DNA, the TCRdb call of TRBD2 cannot be checked. CDR1 is MDHEN, CDR2 SYDVKM, per germline. CDR3 size: 16 residues. CDR3 region: CASSPPGGSGKNIQYF.

The V call is TRBV7-2, the J call TRBJ2-2; TCRdb selects TRBD2, and the lack of DNA leaves this call unchecked. Per germline, CDR1 SGHTA and CDR2 FQGNSA. The CDR3 extends over 18 amino acids. CDR3 sequence: CASSLVLAGGPSTGELFF.

The rearrangement uses TRBV20-1 and TRBJ2-3; the TCRdb call, TRBD2, lacks DNA for checking. The CDR3 sequence is 13 residues long. In germline, CDR1 is DFQATT, CDR2 SNEGSKA (reference sequence). CDR3 in amino acids: CSATRLVIDTQYF.

This sequence joins TRBV27 and TRBJ2-1; TCRdb's D call of TRBD1 is untestable without DNA. Germline V CDR1 and CDR2: MNHEY, SMNVEV (reference sequence). The CDR3 spans 16 residues. This chain's CDR3 is CASSFAWGVWDNEQFF.

This chain links TRBV29-1 with TRBJ2-2; the D call from TCRdb, TRBD1, cannot be confirmed without DNA. This CDR3 contains 12 residues. Germline V gene sequence: CDR1 SQVTM, CDR2 ANQGSEA. The CDR3: CSVAPGHGELFF.

The chain is built from TRBV12-3 or TRBV12-4 and TRBJ2-1; the D call from TCRdb, TRBD1, cannot be confirmed without DNA. The CDR3 covers 19 residues. CDR3 amino acids: CASSLRRTGLRSGVDEQFF.

V is TRBV29-1 and J is TRBJ1-1; no DNA is available, so the TRBD1 call from TCRdb remains unchecked. The CDR3 has 13 residues. CDR1 is SQVTM and CDR2 is ANQGSEA in the germline V gene. CDR3 region: CSVAGHLNTEAFF.

The chain employs TRBV20-1 and TRBJ1-1; TCRdb selects TRBD1, and the lack of DNA leaves this call unchecked. This CDR3 is built from 15 residues. Germline values: CDR1 DFQATT, CDR2 SNEGSKA (reference sequence). This CDR3 is CSARVTGWVNTEAFF.

The rearrangement links TRBV14 to TRBJ2-3. The germline CDR1 and CDR2 sequences are SGHDN and FVKESK. The CDR3 sequence is 15 residues long. Here the CDR3 reads CASRGSRSSTDTQYF.

The chain links TRBV25-1 to TRBJ1-1; with no DNA, the TCRdb D assignment of TRBD1 cannot be verified. The CDR3 is made up of 13 amino acids. Germline-derived CDR1 and CDR2 are MGHDK and SYGVNS. The CDR3 loop is CASSEGGRTEAFF.

The CDR3 reads CASSLRQVGFAETQYF. V is TRBV5-1 and J is TRBJ2-5; TCRdb names TRBD1, which stays unverified in the absence of DNA. The CDR3 is 16 residues long. Per germline, CDR1 SGHRS and CDR2 YFSETQ.

The V and J genes are TRBV4-1 and TRBJ2-4; no DNA is available, so the TRBD2 call from TCRdb remains unchecked. The germline V gene has CDR1 MGHRA and CDR2 YSYEKL. The CDR3 is 17 amino acids. This CDR3 reads CASSQVGTSRDKNIQYF.

V gene TRBV5-1 combines with J gene TRBJ2-5; TCRdb selects TRBD2, and the lack of DNA leaves this call unchecked. The CDR3 runs to 16 residues. Germline V CDR1 and CDR2: SGHRS, YFSETQ. CDR3 sequence reads: CASSRASGRGLETQYF. Complete variable domain (other parts from reference TRBV5-1 and TRBJ2-5): KAGVTQTPRYLIKTRGQQVTLSCSPISGHRSVSWYQQTPGQGLQFLFEYFSETQRNKGNFPGRFSGRQFSNSRSEMNVSTLELGDSALYLCASSRASGRGLETQYFGPGTRLLVL.